This TCR beta chain was recorded in a study of memory CD4+ T cells and cytomegalovirus serostatus. Single viable CD3+CD4+CD8-CD45RO+ cells were sorted as the memory CD4+ T cells. Donors' CMV status reflects serum IgG against pp150, pp28, p38, p52. TCRdb's copy holds only in-frame clones and misses some; the assay was immunoSEQ multiplex PCR. Among around 44,000 clones listed, 65% to 85% were seen once. Per germline, CDR1 SNHLY and CDR2 FYNNEI. V dropped 5 bases and J dropped 1 base, with 3 bases sitting between them. The CDR3 covers 13 residues. The rearrangement joins TRBV2 to TRBJ1-6; no clear D gene. The sequence came from an adult in good health and CMV-seronegative. Sequencing used memory CD4+ T cells from blood. The CDR3, as DNA: TGTGCCAGCAGTTATTCCTATAATTCACCCCTCCACTTT. This translates into CASSYSYNSPLHF.